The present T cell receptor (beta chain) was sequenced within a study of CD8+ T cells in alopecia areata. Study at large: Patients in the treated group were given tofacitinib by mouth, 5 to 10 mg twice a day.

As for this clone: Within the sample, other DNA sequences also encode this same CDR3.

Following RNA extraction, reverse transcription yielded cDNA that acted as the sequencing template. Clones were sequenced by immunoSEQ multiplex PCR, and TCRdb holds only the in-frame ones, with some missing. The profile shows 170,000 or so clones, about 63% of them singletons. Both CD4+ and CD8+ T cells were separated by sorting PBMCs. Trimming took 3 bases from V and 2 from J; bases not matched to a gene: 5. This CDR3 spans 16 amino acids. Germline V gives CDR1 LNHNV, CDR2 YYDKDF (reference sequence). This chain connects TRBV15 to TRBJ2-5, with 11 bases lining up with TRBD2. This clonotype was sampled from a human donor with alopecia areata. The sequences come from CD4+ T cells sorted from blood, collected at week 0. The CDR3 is CATSRRLAGRQETQYF. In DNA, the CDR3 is TGTGCCACCAGCAGGAGACTAGCGGGGAGACAAGAGACCCAGTACTTC.